This TCR beta chain was identified during a study of shared clonotypes between healthy human individuals. Across the study: A few men and a couple of women, aged 18 to 49, were donors.

This was a deep-level run. The protocol was immunoSEQ multiplex PCR, while the TCRdb copy is restricted to in-frame clones and leaves out a portion. Counted here are around 500,000 clones, about 79% occurring once; the ten biggest clones make up around 13%. Trimming removed 3 bases from V and 5 bases from J, with 10 bases in between. This CDR3 is 14 amino acids long. CDR1 MGHRA and CDR2 YSYEKL come from the germline V gene. Donors were healthy HIV-negative adults without recent acute infections or vaccinations. The sample comprised PBMCs. The V call is TRBV4-1, the J call TRBJ2-2, with D unclear. The sequence derives from a woman in her thirties or forties in good health. Some clones in this sample may be carry-over from other donors' samples. The CDR3: CASSHFVGTGELFF. As DNA, the CDR3 is TGCGCCAGCAGCCATTTTGTGGGGACCGGGGAGCTGTTTTTT.